This T cell receptor beta chain was identified during a study of metastatic and nonmetastatic thyroid tumors. Study at large: Repertoire comparison spanned blood and tumor or nodule tissue of malignant and benign thyroid patients.

In the study's own analysis: Differences in CDR3 between clinicopathological groups were drawn on to build a classifier intended to discriminate distant-metastatic papillary thyroid cancer patients. TCRdb reprocessed the PCR reads via MiXCR. It is TCRdb's table, rather than the study itself, that gives the V and J calls and clone size. The sample records more than 13,000 clones, more than 20% being singletons. Treatment of any kind had been given to no patient before thyroid surgery. General study findings and limits: TCR beta diversity was reportedly significantly higher in malignant thyroid tumors than benign nodules, in blood and tumor.

On this clone itself: The antigen remains undetermined.

This CDR3 comprises 14 residues. The germline V gene encodes CDR1 SNHLY and CDR2 FYNNEI. The V end lost 8 bases, the J end lost 3 bases, and 14 bases lay between the germline ends. The chain carries TRBV2 and TRBJ1-5; D gene uncertain. The sample was blood. The receptor was isolated from a female donor with papillary thyroid cancer or a benign thyroid nodule (not recorded which). Some clones in this sample may be carry-over from other donors' samples. The CDR3 protein is CASLLGAPNQPQHF. For the CDR3, the DNA is TGTGCCAGCCTATTGGGTGCCCCCAATCAGCCCCAGCATTTT.